This entry lists 32 T cell receptor beta chains sequenced from one sample in a study of CD8+ T cells in alopecia areata. Extraction of RNA preceded its reverse transcription into cDNA, which served as the sequencing template. Using immunoSEQ multiplex PCR, the repertoire was profiled, and TCRdb retains in-frame clones only, with some absent. The top ten hold 20% to 30% of the sample, which has under 70,000 clones, around 96% seen once. Sample: CD8+ T cells sorted from blood, taken at week 0. The origin of the receptors is a human donor with alopecia areata.

The chain uses TRBV19 and TRBJ1-6, with D uncertain. V was clipped by 7 bases and J by 8 bases, with 18 bases between them. Germline V gene data show CDR1 as LNHDA and CDR2 as SQIVND (reference sequence). CDR3 length equals 15 residues. The DNA for the CDR3 is TGTGCCAGTACTCCCACAGATTCCTTTCATTCACCCCTCCACTTT. The encoded protein is CASTPTDSFHSPLHF.

This chain uses TRBV5-8 with TRBJ2-4, with 8 bases lining up with TRBD1. CDR1 SGHTS and CDR2 YDEGEE come from the germline V gene. This CDR3 region has 20 residues. Trimming at V came to 2 bases and at J to 0 bases, leaving 16 bases not matched to a gene. This CDR3 is CASSFIITDRQGLAKNIQYF. The CDR3 nucleotides read TGTGCCAGCAGCTTCATCATCACAGACAGACAGGGGTTAGCCAAAAACATTCAGTACTTC. The full variable domain, rest sourced from reference TRBV5-8 and TRBJ2-4, is EAGVTQSPTHLIKTRGQQATLRCSPISGHTSVYWYQQALGLGLQFLLWYDEGEERNRGNFPPRFSGRQFPNYSSELNVNALELEDSALYLCASSFIITDRQGLAKNIQYFGAGTRLSVL.

V gene TRBV4-1 combines with J gene TRBJ1-2, with TRBD1 as a possible D gene (6 bases). Germline values: CDR1 MGHRA, CDR2 YSYEKL. The CDR3 covers 17 residues. V was clipped by 0 bases and J by 4 bases, with 18 bases between them. CDR3 loop: CASSQDFGGGQGYGYTF. In DNA form, the CDR3 reads TGCGCCAGCAGCCAAGACTTCGGAGGGGGACAAGGCTATGGCTACACCTTC.

The chain employs TRBV5-4 and TRBJ1-1; no clear D gene. Germline CDR1 reads SGHNT; CDR2 reads YYREEE (reference sequence). The CDR3 spans 15 residues. Trimming pared 2 bases from V and 0 bases from J, leaving 11 bases between. Here the CDR3 reads CASSLVGQLNTEAFF. In nucleotides, the CDR3 is TGTGCCAGCAGCTTAGTTGGGCAACTGAACACTGAAGCTTTCTTT.

The chain employs TRBV9 and TRBJ2-1; the D gene is possibly TRBD1 (7 bases). Trimming removed 0 bases at V and 10 bases at J, with 14 bases between. The CDR3 is 14 amino acids. Per germline, CDR1 SGDLS and CDR2 YYNGEE. The CDR3 reads CASSVGAGTDEQFF. The CDR3 DNA reads as TGTGCCAGCAGCGTAGGTGCGGGGACAGACGAGCAGTTCTTC. The full variable domain, rest sourced from reference TRBV9 and TRBJ2-1, is DSGVTQTPKHLITATGQRVTLRCSPRSGDLSVYWYQQSLDQGLQFLIQYYNGEERAKGNILERFSAQQFPDLHSELNLSSLELGDSALYFCASSVGAGTDEQFFGPGTRLTVL.

V gene TRBV27 combines with J gene TRBJ2-1, with D tentatively TRBD2 (5 bases). V lost 3 bases to trimming and J lost 4 bases, with 7 bases between them. Germline V lookup: CDR1 MNHEY, CDR2 SMNVEV (reference sequence). CDR3 size: 13 residues. Written as DNA, the CDR3 is TGTGCCAGCAGTTTGACTAAGTACAATGAGCAGTTCTTC. This translates into CASSLTKYNEQFF.

The gene calls are TRBV6-5 and TRBJ2-3; weak D call: TRBD1 (6 bases). The CDR3 is 13 amino acids. CDR1 MNHEY and CDR2 SVGAGI come from the germline V gene. Trimming left V 6 bases short and J 4 bases short, with 11 bases between. The CDR3 protein is CASSQGFADTQYF. The CDR3 DNA reads TGTGCCAGCAGCCAGGGGTTCGCAGATACGCAGTATTTT.

The chain joins TRBV4-1 to TRBJ2-1; TRBD2 is a possible D gene (6 bases). V was shortened by 1 base and J by 5 bases, with 12 bases between the two germline ends. The length of the CDR3 is 15 residues. The V gene's germline CDR1 is MGHRA and CDR2 YSYEKL. CDR3: CASSQATGGDNEQFF. CDR3 in DNA: TGCGCCAGCAGCCAAGCTACAGGAGGGGACAATGAGCAGTTCTTC.

This chain joins TRBV2 and TRBJ2-2, with D hard to call. The CDR3 has 12 amino acids. V was cut by 10 bases and J by 6 bases, with 12 bases left in between. Germline CDR1 and CDR2: SNHLY and FYNNEI. Here the CDR3 reads CANWATAGELFF. The DNA for the CDR3 is TGTGCCAACTGGGCTACCGCCGGGGAGCTGTTTTTT.

V and J are TRBV5-4 and TRBJ2-2; 9 nucleotides align to TRBD2. Germline CDR1 SGHNT, CDR2 YYREEE (reference sequence). This CDR3 region has 15 residues. Unmatched junction bases numbered 11, after V lost 7 bases and J lost 7 bases. The CDR3 DNA follows: TGTGCCAGCGCGACGGGACTAGCCGACGTCGGGGAGCTGTTTTTT. This encodes CASATGLADVGELFF.

The V gene is TRBV4-1, the J gene TRBJ2-7; 7 nucleotides match TRBD1. CDR1 is MGHRA, CDR2 YSYEKL, per germline. The V and J ends lost 1 base and 7 bases, in that order; junction bases with no gene match: 7. The CDR3 extends over 14 amino acids. The CDR3 DNA reads TGCGCCAGCAGCCAAGGAGGGGGCAAGGGAGAGCAGTACTTC. Translation: CASSQGGGKGEQYF.

V is TRBV21-1 and J is TRBJ1-4; TRBD1 is the table's D call, not checked against the DNA. TRBV21-1 is reported as a pseudogene. The CDR3 covers 18 residues. The DNA of the CDR3 is TGTGCCAGCAGCAAAGACAAGACAGGGCGGACAACTAATGAAAAACTGTTTTTT. The encoded protein is CASSKDKTGRTTNEKLFF.

The chain links TRBV4-1 to TRBJ2-2; tentatively, D is TRBD2 (5 bases). The V gene's germline CDR1 is MGHRA and CDR2 YSYEKL. The CDR3 has 15 amino acids. Trimming removed 6 bases from V and 0 bases from J, with 11 bases in between. The CDR3 region is CASSYGVTNTGELFF. The CDR3 bases are TGCGCCAGCAGTTACGGGGTTACGAACACCGGGGAGCTGTTTTTT.

The chain uses TRBV4-1 and TRBJ2-2; the D is unclear. The V and J ends lost 0 bases and 2 bases respectively, with 10 bases between them. Germline V lookup: CDR1 MGHRA, CDR2 YSYEKL. The CDR3 extends over 16 amino acids. The CDR3 DNA reads TGCGCCAGCAGCCAAGAGGTGGCAGCTAACACCGGGGAGCTGTTTTTT. It encodes CASSQEVAANTGELFF.

The chain carries TRBV19 and TRBJ2-3; TRBD2 agrees at 11 bases. The CDR3 spans 15 residues. Germline trimming cut 5 bases from V and 6 bases from J; bases unmatched to any gene: 7. From germline, CDR1 is LNHDA and CDR2 SQIVND (reference sequence). CDR3 DNA: TGTGCCAGTAGTTGGACTAGCGGGTCTTTTGATACGCAGTATTTT. Protein: CASSWTSGSFDTQYF. Based on the CDR3 plus reference TRBV19 and TRBJ2-3, the full variable domain is DGGITQSPKYLFRKEGQNVTLSCEQNLNHDAMYWYRQDPGQGLRLIYYSQIVNDFQKGDIAEGYSVSREKKESFPLTVTSAQKNPTAFYLCASSWTSGSFDTQYFGPGTRLTVL.

The chain has TRBV5-4 and TRBJ2-1; 7 nucleotides agree with TRBD1. Losses at the gene ends were 2 bases for V and 7 bases for J; bases not matched to a gene: 12. The length of the CDR3 is 16 residues. CDR1 is SGHNT and CDR2 is YYREEE in the germline V gene (reference sequence). The CDR3 bases are TGTGCCAGCAGCTTCCCCGGGACAGCCGTCGCGAATGAGCAGTTCTTC. Its protein is CASSFPGTAVANEQFF.

This chain links TRBV2 with TRBJ2-2; 7 bases are a match to TRBD1. This CDR3 is built from 14 residues. J was trimmed by 4 bases and V by 9 bases; bases with no gene match: 8. Germline V CDR1 and CDR2: SNHLY, FYNNEI. This CDR3 is CARLDRESTGELFF. CDR3 sequence (DNA): TGTGCCAGATTAGACAGGGAGAGCACCGGGGAGCTGTTTTTT.

This chain joins TRBV4-3 and TRBJ1-5, with 9 bases aligning to TRBD1. Germline lookup yields CDR1 LGHNA and CDR2 YSLEER. CDR3 length equals 16 residues. Trimming at V came to 0 bases and at J to 6 bases, leaving 6 bases not matched to a gene. This CDR3 reads CASSQDLGQGSQPQHF. DNA of the CDR3: TGCGCCAGCAGCCAAGACCTCGGACAGGGGTCTCAGCCCCAGCATTTT.

The rearrangement links TRBV4-2 to TRBJ2-7; 9 nucleotides match TRBD1. J lost 3 bases, V lost 6 bases, and 9 bases had no gene match. This CDR3 has 15 amino acids. CDR1 is LGHNA, CDR2 YNFKEQ, per germline. Here the CDR3 DNA reads TGTGCCAGCAGGGAGTACGGGACAGGGATCTACGAGCAGTACTTC. This encodes CASREYGTGIYEQYF.

This sequence joins TRBV2 and TRBJ2-1; D gene uncertain. Germline-derived CDR1 and CDR2 are SNHLY and FYNNEI. V was trimmed by 2 bases and J by 15 bases, leaving 17 bases between them. The CDR3 extends over 13 amino acids. The CDR3 protein is CASSESNSPQRFF. In DNA form, the CDR3 reads TGTGCCAGCAGTGAAAGCAACTCCCCCCAGCGGTTCTTC.

This chain links TRBV10-3 with TRBJ2-1; D perhaps matches TRBD2 (6 bases). Per germline, CDR1 ENHRY and CDR2 SYGVKD. The CDR3 is made up of 15 amino acids. Trimming pared 3 bases from V and 4 bases from J, leaving 13 bases between. The CDR3 is CAISEWDSSYNEQFF. In DNA, the CDR3 is TGTGCCATCAGTGAATGGGACTCCTCTTACAATGAGCAGTTCTTC.

As for this clone: This sample also contains other DNA sequences that code for the same CDR3. V and J are TRBV4-3 and TRBJ2-5; D is tentatively TRBD1 or TRBD2 (5 bases each). Germline lookup yields CDR1 LGHNA and CDR2 YSLEER. CDR3 size: 15 residues. Deletions cut 0 bases from V and 5 bases from J, with 13 bases between. The CDR3 region is CASSQDSGPRETQYF. The CDR3 DNA reads as TGCGCCAGCAGCCAAGATTCGGGGCCGAGGGAGACCCAGTACTTC.

This rearrangement joins TRBV23-1 to TRBJ2-7, with 8 bases aligning to TRBD2. TRBV23-1 carries the ORF label, with uncertain function. V lost 6 bases to trimming and J lost 2 bases; unmatched junction nucleotides: 6. The CDR3 sequence is 14 residues long. This CDR3 is CASRAGGHTYEQYF. DNA of the CDR3: TGCGCCAGCAGGGCGGGGGGCCACACCTACGAGCAGTACTTC.

The genes are TRBV5-1 and TRBJ2-3, with no clear D. The V end was cut by 5 bases, the J end by 2 bases, with 3 bases between. CDR3 length equals 11 residues. The V gene's germline CDR1 is SGHRS and CDR2 YFSETQ. CDR3 nucleotides: TGCGCCAGCAGGGACACAGATACGCAGTATTTT. Its translation: CASRDTDTQYF.

This clone appeared once. The rearrangement links TRBV7-8 to TRBJ1-1, with no clear D. This CDR3 is built from 13 residues. V was cut by 5 bases and J by 5 bases, with 12 bases left in between. Germline V gene data show CDR1 as SGHVS and CDR2 as FQNEAQ. The CDR3 sequence: CASSPNQETEAFF. CDR3 sequence (DNA): TGTGCCAGCAGCCCCAACCAGGAGACTGAAGCTTTCTTT.

The chain carries TRBV4-3 and TRBJ1-1; unclear D gene. The V and J ends lost 1 base and 1 base respectively, with 16 bases between them. This CDR3 spans 17 amino acids. CDR1 LGHNA and CDR2 YSLEER come from the germline V gene. The CDR3 coding sequence is TGCGCCAGCAGCCAAGGTACGGGAAGGGTAGGGAACACTGAAGCTTTCTTT. This codes for CASSQGTGRVGNTEAFF.

The V call is TRBV6-1, the J call TRBJ1-5; D is perhaps TRBD1 (6 bases). Germline CDR1 reads MNHNS; CDR2 reads SASEGT. The ends were cut back, 6 bases at V and 9 bases at J, with 9 bases in the middle. The length of the CDR3 is 11 residues. In DNA, the CDR3 is TGTGCCAGCAGCACAGGGATGCCCCAGCATTTT. The encoded protein is CASSTGMPQHF.

DNA of the CDR3: TGCGCCAGCAGCCAAGCATCCGGACAGGGGTACGAGCAGTACTTC. Amino acids: CASSQASGQGYEQYF. The chain links TRBV4-1 to TRBJ2-7; TRBD1 aligns across 9 bases. CDR1 MGHRA and CDR2 YSYEKL come from the germline V gene. The CDR3 covers 15 residues. The V and J ends lost 1 base and 4 bases, in that order; junction bases with no gene match: 5.

The rearrangement uses TRBV6-5 and TRBJ1-2; D is ambiguous. The CDR3 sequence is 13 residues long. V dropped 0 bases and J dropped 9 bases, with 11 bases sitting between them. Germline V gene sequence: CDR1 MNHEY, CDR2 SVGAGI. The CDR3 region is CASSYSALDSYTF. DNA for the CDR3: TGTGCCAGCAGTTACTCAGCTCTTGATAGCTACACCTTC.

The genes are TRBV4-1 and TRBJ2-3, with a tentative D call TRBD1 (6 bases). The germline V and J ends were trimmed by 4 bases and 4 bases, with 9 bases remaining between them. Germline CDR1 MGHRA, CDR2 YSYEKL. CDR3 length equals 13 residues. The CDR3 DNA follows: TGCGCCAGCAGCCCCAGGGGTGCAGATACGCAGTATTTT. It translates to CASSPRGADTQYF.

This chain joins TRBV4-1 and TRBJ2-7; tentative D call: TRBD1 (6 bases). The CDR3 has 15 residues. Trimming left V 1 base short and J 3 bases short, with 13 bases between. CDR1 and CDR2 (germline): MGHRA, YSYEKL. The CDR3 DNA sequence: TGCGCCAGCAGCCAAGTCCAGGGGAGACTCTACGAGCAGTACTTC. Residues: CASSQVQGRLYEQYF.

CDR3 in DNA: TGTGCCAGCAGTCCTGGGGAATCCGGGCAGTACTTC. Amino acid sequence: CASSPGESGQYF. The chain combines TRBV27 with TRBJ2-7; D not resolved. The V and J ends lost 5 bases and 9 bases respectively, with 14 bases between them. The length of the CDR3 is 12 residues. Germline V gene lookup returns CDR1 MNHEY and CDR2 SMNVEV (reference sequence).